These T cell receptor beta chains were read from a single sample in a study of blood T cell repertoires in COVID-19. Assay used: immunoSEQ multiplex PCR; TCRdb lists only in-frame clones, some missing. Among fewer than 500,000 clones listed, over 65% were seen once. Sequenced material: peripheral blood. These receptor sequences come from a human donor with acute or convalescent COVID-19. The donor label of this sample is uncertain. Each CDR3 is given with its conserved first and last residue. D genes are given only for firm matches. Only part of the rows carry a size: once, few, many, or a class if the clone is expanded.

d_call,clone_size,j_call,v_call,cdr3_nt,cdr3_aa
TRBD1,.,TRBJ1-1,TRBV7-2,TGTGCCAGCAGCTCCTACAGGGGGAACACTGAAGCTTTCTTT,CASSSYRGNTEAFF
.,.,TRBJ2-3,TRBV18,TGTGCCAGCTCACCGACCCAGGGTCGGGCAGATACGCAGTATTTT,CASSPTQGRADTQYF
TRBD2,.,TRBJ2-5,TRBV11-2,TGTGCCAGCAGCCTTCGACTAGCGGGAGGCCTCGGGGAGACCCAGTACTTC,CASSLRLAGGLGETQYF
.,.,TRBJ1-1,TRBV7-6,TGTGCCAGCAGCTTCGCCACAGGGTTGAGTGAAGCTTTCTTT,CASSFATGLSEAFF
TRBD2,.,TRBJ2-1,TRBV7-9,TGTGCCAGCAGCTTAACTCTAGCGGGGGGTCACAATGAGCAGTTCTTC,CASSLTLAGGHNEQFF
TRBD1,.,TRBJ1-1,TRBV7-9,TGTGCCAGCAGCTTAACAGGGGGCGCGATAATGAACACTGAAGCTTTCTTT,CASSLTGGAIMNTEAFF
.,once,TRBJ1-5,TRBV2,TGTGCCAGCAGTGGCAGTTATAGCAATCAGCCCCAGCATTTT,CASSGSYSNQPQHF
.,.,TRBJ2-4,TRBV18,TGTGCCAGCTCACCAATCCGTCCCCTTCAGGGCGACATTCAGTACTTC,CASSPIRPLQGDIQYF
.,.,TRBJ1-5,TRBV5-1,TGCGCCAGCAGCTCCGGACAGAATTGGAGCAATCAGCCCCAGCATTTT,CASSSGQNWSNQPQHF
TRBD1,.,TRBJ2-1,TRBV13,TGTGCCAGTAGCGTAGACAGGGTGAACAATGAGCAGTTCTTC,CASSVDRVNNEQFF
TRBD1,.,TRBJ1-5,TRBV4-1,TGCGCCAGCAGCCATAGGGGGCCAGGGGCTAAGAGCAATCAGCCCCAGCATTTT,CASSHRGPGAKSNQPQHF
.,few,TRBJ1-4,TRBV6-5,TGTGCCAGTAACAACGGGTGGGCTAATGAAAAACTGTTTTTT,CASNNGWANEKLFF
.,.,TRBJ1-5,TRBV27,TGTGCCAGCAGTTCACTTTCCCAGGGGCATCAGCCCCAGCATTTT,CASSSLSQGHQPQHF
TRBD1,.,TRBJ1-5,TRBV2,TGTGCCAGCAGTGGACCGGGGACAGGGAAGAGGAATCAGCCCCAGCATTTT,CASSGPGTGKRNQPQHF
TRBD1,.,TRBJ2-7,TRBV10-2,TGCGCCAGCAGCCAGGACAGGGCGGGTTTGGGGCAGTACTTC,CASSQDRAGLGQYF
.,.,TRBJ1-5,TRBV6-6,TGTGCCAGCAGTCCCGGGACAAGTCCCCTTCATCAGCCCCAGCATTTT,CASSPGTSPLHQPQHF
TRBD2,.,TRBJ2-3,TRBV6-5,TGTGCCAGCAGGAGGACTAGCGGGGGAGATACGCAGTATTTT,CASRRTSGGDTQYF
TRBD1,.,TRBJ1-2,TRBV11-2,TGTGCCAGCAGCTTAGTGACAGGGGAAGCCTATGGCTACACCTTC,CASSLVTGEAYGYTF
.,.,TRBJ1-1,TRBV7-9,TGTGCCAGCAGCTTAGTAGGGGATGTCACTGAAGCTTTCTTT,CASSLVGDVTEAFF
TRBD1,once,TRBJ2-1,TRBV5-5,TGTGCCAGCAGCTGGCCGGGACAGGGAGTTTCAAGTGAGCAGTTCTTC,CASSWPGQGVSSEQFF
.,.,TRBJ2-1,TRBV7-9,TGTGCCAGCAGCTTACGCAGGGACTACAATGAGCAGTTCTTC,CASSLRRDYNEQFF
.,.,TRBJ1-2,TRBV3-1/TRBV3-2,TGTGCCAGCAGCCAAGGGGCATCGCACTATGGCTACACCTTC,CASSQGASHYGYTF
.,.,TRBJ2-2,TRBV20-1,TGCAGTGCTAGTCGGTCCGGGGAGCTGTTTTTT,CSASRSGELFF
.,.,TRBJ1-2,TRBV28,TGTGCCAGCAGTGTCACAGGCTATGGCTACACCTTC,CASSVTGYGYTF
TRBD1,.,TRBJ2-1,TRBV18,TGTGCCAGCTCATTAAGGACAGGGGCCACCTACAATGAGCAGTTCTTC,CASSLRTGATYNEQFF
TRBD1,.,TRBJ2-5,TRBV6-4,TGTGCCAGCAGTGAGGACCGGGACAGGGGGTGGGTGATAGAGACCCAGTACTTC,CASSEDRDRGWVIETQYF
TRBD2,.,TRBJ2-5,TRBV6-5,TGTGCCAGCAGAGCCGACCGCGGGGGGCAAGAGACCCAGTACTTC,CASRADRGGQETQYF
.,.,TRBJ2-5,TRBV7-9,TGTGCCAGCAGCCGCCCCGCGGTGGAAGGCGTGACCCAGTACTTC,CASSRPAVEGVTQYF
TRBD2,.,TRBJ2-5,TRBV5-5,TGTGCCAGCAGCTTAACCGCCGGGACTAGCGTAGAGACCCAGTACTTC,CASSLTAGTSVETQYF
.,.,TRBJ2-2,TRBV4-1,TGCGCCAGCAGCCTACGGGAGTACACCGGGGAGCTGTTTTTT,CASSLREYTGELFF
TRBD1,.,TRBJ1-2,TRBV19,TGTGCCAGTAGTATTTTTTTGGACAGGGGGCGCGGAAGCTATGGCTACACCTTC,CASSIFLDRGRGSYGYTF
.,.,TRBJ2-7,TRBV12-3/TRBV12-4,TGTGCCAGCAAGTTACGGAAGGGGCACGAGCAGTACTTC,CASKLRKGHEQYF
.,.,TRBJ1-2,TRBV24-1,TGTGCCACCAATGATATCGACTATGGCTACACCTTC,CATNDIDYGYTF
.,.,TRBJ1-5,TRBV6-5,TGTGCCAGCAGCGACCACCAGGGTATACGCCAGCCCCAGCATTTT,CASSDHQGIRQPQHF
.,.,TRBJ2-7,TRBV20-1,TGCAGTGCTAGAGACAGGGACGAGCAGTACTTC,CSARDRDEQYF